The 25 T cell receptor beta chains reported below all come from one sample, sequenced in a study of blood T cell repertoires in COVID-19. Clones were read by immunoSEQ multiplex PCR, and TCRdb kept only the in-frame ones, dropping some. The profile shows about 170,000 clones, around 84% of them singletons. Specimen: peripheral blood. The receptors come from a woman in her 70s with COVID-19, enrolled during active disease.

The chain has TRBV11-2 and TRBJ2-7, with 7 bases aligning to TRBD2. The ends lost 5 bases at V and 1 base at J; junction bases unmatched: 8. The CDR3 has 15 residues. Germline CDR1 is SGHAT and CDR2 is FQNNGV. DNA for the CDR3: TGTGCCAGCAGCCTCAACGGGGACTATTCCTACGAGCAGTACTTC. This gives the protein CASSLNGDYSYEQYF.

This clone was counted a few times. The V call is TRBV15, the J call TRBJ2-1; D gene unclear. The CDR3 length is 17 residues. The V end lost 0 bases, the J end lost 0 bases, and 12 bases lay between the germline ends. Germline CDR1 is LNHNV and CDR2 is YYDKDF (reference sequence). This CDR3 reads CATSRDLGRGSYNEQFF. CDR3 DNA sequence: TGTGCCACCAGCAGAGATCTCGGAAGAGGCTCCTACAATGAGCAGTTCTTC.

This rearrangement joins TRBV28 to TRBJ1-1; perhaps TRBD1 as D (6 bases). CDR1 and CDR2 (germline): MDHEN, SYDVKM. This CDR3 is 12 amino acids long. Trimming removed 3 bases at V and 8 bases at J, with 10 bases between. CDR3 bases: TGTGCCAGCAGTTTGGCCGACAGGGAAGCTTTCTTT. It encodes CASSLADREAFF.

CDR3 in DNA: TGTGCCAGTAGTATATATGAGGGCGGTTACTACGAGCAGTACTTC. This gives the protein CASSIYEGGYYEQYF. This chain links TRBV19 with TRBJ2-7, with D perhaps TRBD2 (5 bases). V was pared by 2 bases and J by 3 bases, with 14 bases between. This CDR3 comprises 15 residues. Germline values: CDR1 LNHDA, CDR2 SQIVND (reference sequence).

The J gene is TRBJ2-7, the V gene TRBV7-9, with 9 bases identical to TRBD1. Germline trimming cut 5 bases from V and 2 bases from J; bases unmatched to any gene: 7. From germline, CDR1 is SEHNR and CDR2 FQNEAQ (reference sequence). The CDR3 is made up of 15 amino acids. CDR3 sequence reads: CASSPGTGTAYEQYF. The DNA of the CDR3 is TGTGCCAGCAGCCCCGGGACAGGGACGGCCTACGAGCAGTACTTC. The full variable domain, in which reference TRBV7-9 and TRBJ2-7 provide the parts outside the CDR3, is DTGVSQNPRHKITKRGQNVTFRCDPISEHNRLYWYRQTLGQGPEFLTYFQNEAQLEKSRLLSDRFSAERPKGSFSTLEIQRTEQGDSAMYLCASSPGTGTAYEQYFGPGTRLTVT.

The V and J genes are TRBV2 and TRBJ1-1; a weak D match, TRBD1 (6 bases). The germline gives CDR1 SNHLY, CDR2 FYNNEI. This CDR3 has 14 amino acids. Trimming stripped 4 bases from V and 1 base from J, with 10 bases between. CDR3 sequence: CASSAVTGNTEAFF. The DNA for the CDR3 is TGTGCCAGCAGTGCAGTGACAGGGAACACTGAAGCTTTCTTT.

The chain combines TRBV12-5 with TRBJ1-1; D is possibly TRBD1 (5 bases). Trimming left V 8 bases short and J 0 bases short, with 10 bases between. Germline V gene lookup returns CDR1 LGHNT and CDR2 FRNRAP. The CDR3 contains 13 residues. The CDR3 region is CASSSGVNTEAFF. CDR3 coding DNA: TGTGCTAGTTCTTCGGGGGTGAACACTGAAGCTTTCTTT.

This clone was detected only a few times. The V and J genes are TRBV15 and TRBJ2-7; 8 nucleotides line up with TRBD2. CDR1 is LNHNV and CDR2 is YYDKDF in the germline V gene (reference sequence). The CDR3 consists of 15 residues. With 4 bases clipped from V and 6 bases from J, the junction kept 11 bases outside the gene matches. The CDR3 nucleotides are TGTGCCACCAGCACCTCACCAGCGGGAGTCAGCGAGCAGTACTTC. It yields the protein CATSTSPAGVSEQYF.

This clone has a handful of counts. This chain connects TRBV4-2 to TRBJ2-2; 10 positions match TRBD2. J lost 3 bases, V lost 4 bases, and 5 bases had no gene match. The CDR3 has 16 amino acids. The germline V gene has CDR1 LGHNA and CDR2 YNFKEQ. The DNA of the CDR3 is TGTGCCAGCAGCCGAGAGGGGACTAGCGACACCGGGGAGCTGTTTTTT. Amino acid sequence: CASSREGTSDTGELFF.

This clone was counted a single time. CDR3 bases: TGTGCCAGCAGTACTCAGGGTACCAATGAGCAGTTCTTC. Encoded protein: CASSTQGTNEQFF. V usage is TRBV6-5 and J usage is TRBJ2-1, with D possibly being TRBD1 (5 bases). Trimming shortened V by 5 bases and J by 6 bases, and 11 bases separated the two germline ends. The length of the CDR3 is 13 residues. In germline, CDR1 is MNHEY, CDR2 SVGAGI.

The rearrangement uses TRBV5-1 and TRBJ1-3; 7 bases agree with TRBD1. In germline, CDR1 is SGHRS, CDR2 YFSETQ. There are 15 residues in the CDR3. With 2 bases clipped from V and 0 bases from J, the junction kept 2 bases outside the gene matches. CDR3 sequence reads: CASSLGGLSGNTIYF. CDR3 in DNA: TGCGCCAGCAGCTTAGGGGGCCTCTCTGGAAACACCATATATTTT.

The V and J genes are TRBV2 and TRBJ1-2, with a possible D match to TRBD1 (6 bases). Germline loops: CDR1 SNHLY, CDR2 FYNNEI. Trimming took off 3 bases at V and 3 bases at J, with 8 bases between the two ends. This CDR3 region has 13 residues. CDR3 loop: CASSDTGHYGYTF. The CDR3 bases are TGTGCCAGCAGTGATACAGGGCACTATGGCTACACCTTC.

V usage is TRBV6-1 and J usage is TRBJ2-1; 7 bases are a match to TRBD1. The J segment lost 2 bases and the V segment lost 2 bases, leaving 6 bases of the junction unmatched. The CDR3 spans 16 residues. Per germline, CDR1 MNHNS and CDR2 SASEGT. The CDR3 spells CASSERTGGAYNEQFF. Here the CDR3 DNA reads TGTGCCAGCAGTGAAAGGACAGGCGGTGCCTACAATGAGCAGTTCTTC.

The rearrangement uses TRBV13 and TRBJ1-2; possible D gene TRBD1, 5 bases. CDR1 is PRHDT and CDR2 is FYEKMQ in the germline V gene (reference sequence). V was shortened by 0 bases and J by 1 base, with 9 bases between the two germline ends. The CDR3 consists of 15 residues. This CDR3 reads CASSLGAGINYGYTF. In DNA form, the CDR3 reads TGTGCCAGCAGCTTAGGGGCAGGGATTAACTATGGCTACACCTTC.

This chain uses TRBV6-1 with TRBJ1-3, with D hard to call. This CDR3 is 16 amino acids long. V was trimmed by 0 bases and J by 0 bases, leaving 9 bases between them. Per the germline V gene, CDR1 is MNHNS and CDR2 is SASEGT. In DNA, the CDR3 is TGTGCCAGCAGTGAAGCACCGGTCCGCTCTGGAAACACCATATATTTT. It codes for CASSEAPVRSGNTIYF.

This chain links TRBV11-3 with TRBJ2-1; 8 bases fit TRBD2. The germline V gene has CDR1 SGHNT and CDR2 YENEEA. The CDR3 has 13 amino acids. Unmatched junction bases numbered 5, after V lost 5 bases and J lost 8 bases. In DNA, the CDR3 is TGTGCCAGCAGCCAAAGCGGGAGTGATGAGCAGTTCTTC. This codes for CASSQSGSDEQFF.

This rearrangement joins TRBV5-6 to TRBJ2-3; TRBD1 matches at 9 bases. The V gene's germline CDR1 is SGHDT and CDR2 YYEEEE. V trimming: 3 bases; J trimming: 2 bases; junction bases outside the gene matches: 7. This CDR3 has 16 residues. CDR3 nucleotide sequence: TGTGCCAGCAGCTCCGGGACAGGGTCCTACACAGATACGCAGTATTTT. Encoded protein: CASSSGTGSYTDTQYF.

The J gene is TRBJ2-1, the V gene TRBV18; no firm D call. Per germline, CDR1 KGHSH and CDR2 LQKENI. This CDR3 contains 15 residues. With 3 bases removed from V and 0 bases from J, the gap between germline ends came to 9 bases. The CDR3 protein is CASSPKVSSYNEQFF. In nucleotides, the CDR3 is TGTGCCAGCTCACCTAAAGTTAGCTCCTACAATGAGCAGTTCTTC.

V usage is TRBV6-5 and J usage is TRBJ1-1, with D uncertain. Germline CDR1 is MNHEY and CDR2 is SVGAGI. CDR3 length: 13 residues. V was cut by 6 bases and J by 3 bases, with 11 bases left in between. Here the CDR3 reads CASRQTGYTEAFF. The CDR3 bases are TGTGCCAGCAGACAGACGGGGTACACTGAAGCTTTCTTT.

The gene calls are TRBV4-1 and TRBJ1-2; D might be TRBD1 (6 bases). Germline CDR1 MGHRA, CDR2 YSYEKL. Trimming cost V 3 bases and J 5 bases, with 16 bases left between them. There are 15 residues in the CDR3. CDR3 sequence reads: CASSQDGQMTYGYTF. DNA of the CDR3: TGCGCCAGCAGCCAGGACGGACAGATGACTTATGGCTACACCTTC.

The gene calls are TRBV6-4 and TRBJ2-7, with 9 positions matching TRBD1. Trimming at V came to 3 bases and at J to 3 bases, leaving 9 bases not matched to a gene. This CDR3 contains 16 residues. Germline V gene data show CDR1 as MRHNA and CDR2 as SNTAGT. The DNA for the CDR3 is TGTGCCAGCAGTGAAGTTAGGACAGGGGATCACTACGAGCAGTACGTC. Its protein is CASSEVRTGDHYEQYV.

The V call is TRBV5-1, the J call TRBJ2-1; 12 bases are shared with TRBD2. The CDR3 covers 16 residues. CDR1 is SGHRS and CDR2 is YFSETQ in the germline V gene. With V trimmed by 4 bases and J by 8 bases, 10 bases remained unmatched. The CDR3 DNA follows: TGCGCCAGCAGCCCAGGACTAGCGGGGAATCTCCATGAGCAGTTCTTC. Its translation is CASSPGLAGNLHEQFF. The whole variable domain, filled in from reference TRBV5-1 and TRBJ2-1, reads KAGVTQTPRYLIKTRGQQVTLSCSPISGHRSVSWYQQTPGQGLQFLFEYFSETQRNKGNFPGRFSGRQFSNSRSEMNVSTLELGDSALYLCASSPGLAGNLHEQFFGPGTRLTVL.

The V call is TRBV6-5, the J call TRBJ2-2; TRBD1 matches 9 bases. CDR1 and CDR2 from the germline V gene are MNHEY and SVGAGI. J was trimmed by 6 bases and V by 6 bases; bases with no gene match: 8. The CDR3 sequence is 15 residues long. CDR3 nucleotides: TGTGCCAGCAGAATCTCCGGGACAGGGTCCGGGGAGCTGTTTTTT. Translation: CASRISGTGSGELFF.

The chain combines TRBV18 with TRBJ2-3, with 8 bases aligning to TRBD2. The J segment lost 0 bases and the V segment lost 3 bases, leaving 8 bases of the junction unmatched. In germline, CDR1 is KGHSH, CDR2 LQKENI. The CDR3 spans 17 residues. CDR3 coding DNA: TGTGCCAGCTCACCGCCTGGGGCGGGGGGCAGCACAGATACGCAGTATTTT. Protein product: CASSPPGAGGSTDTQYF.

The genes are TRBV5-1 and TRBJ1-5; possibly TRBD1 for D (6 bases). Germline lookup yields CDR1 SGHRS and CDR2 YFSETQ. V was cut by 3 bases and J by 3 bases, with 10 bases left in between. This CDR3 comprises 14 residues. This CDR3 reads CASSSGGSNQPQHF. The CDR3 nucleotides read TGCGCCAGCAGCTCGGGGGGCTCCAATCAGCCCCAGCATTTT.